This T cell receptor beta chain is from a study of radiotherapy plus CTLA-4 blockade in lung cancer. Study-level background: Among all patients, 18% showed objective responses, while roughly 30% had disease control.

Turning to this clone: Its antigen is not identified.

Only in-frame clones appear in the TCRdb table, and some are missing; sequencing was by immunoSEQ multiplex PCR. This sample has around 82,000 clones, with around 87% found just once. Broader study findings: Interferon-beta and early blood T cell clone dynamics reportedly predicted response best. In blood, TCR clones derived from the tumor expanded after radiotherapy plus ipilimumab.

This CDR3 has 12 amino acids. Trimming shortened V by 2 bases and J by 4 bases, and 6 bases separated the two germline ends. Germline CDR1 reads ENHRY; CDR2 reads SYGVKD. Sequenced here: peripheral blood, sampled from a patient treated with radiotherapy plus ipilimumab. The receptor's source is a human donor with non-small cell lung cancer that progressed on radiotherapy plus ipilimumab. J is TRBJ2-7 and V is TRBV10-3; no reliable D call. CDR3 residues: CAISEASYEQYF. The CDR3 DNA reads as TGTGCCATCAGTGAGGCTAGTTACGAGCAGTACTTC.